This T cell receptor (beta chain) appears in the sequencing data of a study of T cell changes during pregnancy in multiple sclerosis. In germline, CDR1 is SNHLY, CDR2 FYNNEI. This CDR3 comprises 15 residues. V lost 3 bases and J lost 6; bases outside the gene matches: 7. Repertoires were generated with immunoSEQ multiplex PCR, while TCRdb's copy carries only in-frame clones and drops some. The profile shows about 94,000 clones, roughly 93% of them singletons. This receptor was obtained from a female donor with multiple sclerosis, enrolled in a pregnancy study. The chain combines TRBV2 with TRBJ2-1; 8 bases line up with TRBD2. Material: peripheral blood, obtained in the third trimester of pregnancy. CDR3 loop: CASSEEGLGANEQFF. The CDR3 coding sequence is TGTGCCAGCAGTGAGGAGGGACTAGGTGCCAATGAGCAGTTCTTC.